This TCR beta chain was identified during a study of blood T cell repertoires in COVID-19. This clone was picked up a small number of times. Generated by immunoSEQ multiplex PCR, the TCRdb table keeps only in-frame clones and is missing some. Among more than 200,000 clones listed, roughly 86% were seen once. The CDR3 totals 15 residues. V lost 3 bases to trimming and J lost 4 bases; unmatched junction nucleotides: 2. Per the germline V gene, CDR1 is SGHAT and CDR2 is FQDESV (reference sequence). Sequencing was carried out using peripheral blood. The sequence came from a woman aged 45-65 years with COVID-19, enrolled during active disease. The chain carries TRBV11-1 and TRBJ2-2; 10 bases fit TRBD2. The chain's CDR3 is CASSLGTSVTGELFF. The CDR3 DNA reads TGTGCCAGCAGCTTGGGGACTAGCGTCACCGGGGAGCTGTTTTTT.